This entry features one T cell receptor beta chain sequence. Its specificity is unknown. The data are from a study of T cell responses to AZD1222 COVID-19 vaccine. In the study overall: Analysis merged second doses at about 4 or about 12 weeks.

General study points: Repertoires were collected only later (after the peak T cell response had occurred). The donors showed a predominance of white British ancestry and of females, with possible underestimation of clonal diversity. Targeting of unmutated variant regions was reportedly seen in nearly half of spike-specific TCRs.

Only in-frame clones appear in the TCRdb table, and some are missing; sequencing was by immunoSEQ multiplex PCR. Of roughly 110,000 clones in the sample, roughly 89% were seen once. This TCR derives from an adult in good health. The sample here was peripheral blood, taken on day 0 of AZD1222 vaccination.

The CDR3 bases are TGTGCCAGCAGCTTAGGGGGACAGTTCGAAGCTTTCTTT. This codes for CASSLGGQFEAFF. The chain employs TRBV11-3 and TRBJ1-1; 7 positions agree with TRBD1. The CDR3 has 13 amino acids. Germline V gene data show CDR1 as SGHNT and CDR2 as YENEEA. The V and J ends lost 1 base and 8 bases, in that order; junction bases with no gene match: 4.